This TCR beta chain was documented in a study of T-cell reconstitution after alpha-beta-depleted transplantation in children. For TCRbeta, the library was prepared with unique molecular identifiers. TCRdb re-called the PCR reads through MiXCR, storing one row per CDR3 protein. The sample gives approximately 1,000,000 distinct CDR3 sequences, about 26% of which show up once; 28% is in the top ten. Regarding this clonotype: What it recognizes is unknown.

Overall study findings and caveats: TCRbeta diversity was high at day 60 in some patients (a result of surviving recipient T cells and thymic progenitors). Reportedly, roughly two months post-transplant, alpha-beta T cells arose from several hundred expanded graft clones. The main origin of T-cell counts and diversity one year after transplant was newly produced T cells.

The clonotype was recovered from a boy under three years old who had a stem cell transplant for SCID, so the T cells may come from the graft donor. The starting material was PBMCs, mostly from graft donor cells, obtained 360 days after TCRalphabeta/CD19-depleted stem cell transplant.

CDR3 DNA sequence: TGTGCCAGCTCAATCCGGCAGGGAGGTATCATAGATGGCTACACCTTC. Translated: CASSIRQGGIIDGYTF. V usage is TRBV18 and J usage is TRBJ1-2, with D tentatively TRBD1 (5 bases). This CDR3 is built from 16 residues. The germline V and J ends were trimmed by 5 bases and 6 bases, with 22 bases remaining between them. Germline V lookup: CDR1 KGHSH, CDR2 LQKENI.